The present T cell receptor (beta chain) was sequenced within a study of T-cell memory formation after mild COVID-19. Findings and caveats of the study: For contracting clones, CD4+ ones sat mainly in CM and EM, CD8+ in EMRA. Pre-infection memory showed some responding clones, and this suggested that cross-reactive memory joined.

For this clonotype: What it binds is unknown.

UMIs and sample barcodes were carried by the TCR alpha and TCR beta cDNA libraries that 5'RACE produced using constant-segment primers. TCRdb re-called the 5' RACE reads through MiXCR, storing one row per CDR3 protein. Of 530,000 or so distinct CDR3 sequences listed, roughly a sixth are singletons. The sample comprised PBMCs or a T cell subset sorted from them (not recorded which). The TCR was taken from an adult woman who had mild COVID-19 (a few samples of this study predate the infection). Cell type and time point are not known.

CDR3 bases: TGTGCCAGCAGTCCACGCGGGACTAGCGGGGGGGCCTACAATGAGCAGTTCTTC. It translates to CASSPRGTSGGAYNEQFF. The J gene is TRBJ2-1, the V gene TRBV6-5, with TRBD2 identical over 16 bases. From germline, CDR1 is MNHEY and CDR2 SVGAGI. Losses at the gene ends were 5 bases for V and 2 bases for J; bases not matched to a gene: 6. The CDR3 sequence is 18 residues long.